The clone carrying this TCR beta chain has just a few counts. No antigen is known for it. This specimen belongs to a study of T cells in tumors after PD-1 blockade. Study at large: Prior checkpoint blockade, systemic immunosuppressant use, or anti-cancer therapy within 4 weeks excluded patients. Treatment was either pembrolizumab 200 mg every 3 weeks or cemiplimab 350 mg every 2 weeks. Daily vismodegib 150 mg continued in a subset of anti-PD-1-treated patients. Study-wide points: Around 37% of tumor TCR clonotypes were also found in blood.

Method: immunoSEQ multiplex PCR; TCRdb's copy keeps in-frame clones and lacks some. The data show approximately 60,000 clones, with just under 80% seen just once and around an eighth held by the top ten. The CDR3 spans 13 residues. V was trimmed by 0 bases and J by 5 bases, leaving 10 bases between them. The germline V gene encodes CDR1 GTSNPN and CDR2 SVGIG (reference sequence). The input for sequencing was PBMCs, taken before anti-PD-1 treatment. This sequence was found in a human donor with basal cell carcinoma. The genes are TRBV30 and TRBJ1-1; D gene unclear. The CDR3 DNA reads TGTGCCTGGAGTGTACTTGGGTTAACTGAAGCTTTCTTT. This gives the protein CAWSVLGLTEAFF.